The entry below describes one T cell receptor (beta chain). The CDR3 spans 15 residues. In germline, CDR1 is MNHEY, CDR2 SVGAGI. V lost 9 bases to trimming and J lost 1 base; unmatched junction nucleotides: 4. In the authors' methods: How many nucleated cells were present was estimated from reference gene primer amplification. Data came from immunoSEQ multiplex PCR; TCRdb stores just in-frame clones and leaves some out. Clone size and V and J calls were adopted from that table, with D and trimming inferred from the DNA. The sample holds 140,000 or so clones, approximately 80% seen once. The record originates from a study of blood T cell repertoires in COVID-19. Study overall: Some COVID-19 samples were acute and others convalescent; all came from the United States, Italy and Spain. T cells, B-cell-depleted T cells, or PBMCs supplied cDNA or gDNA.

The clonotype originates from a man aged 50 to 59 with acute or convalescent COVID-19. V is TRBV6-5 and J is TRBJ2-7, with 15 bases that match TRBD2. The source material was peripheral blood. The CDR3 sequence: CASPGTSGGSYEQYF. For the CDR3, the DNA is TGTGCCAGTCCCGGGACTAGCGGGGGGTCCTACGAGCAGTACTTC.